The clone carrying this T cell receptor beta chain was seen a handful of times. The sample is drawn from a study of blood T cell repertoires in COVID-19. Overall study: Samples taken during acute and convalescent COVID-19 were collected in the United States, Italy and Spain. PBMCs, B-cell-depleted T cells, or T cells were the source of the cDNA or gDNA that made up the material.

Trimming cost V 5 bases and J 4 bases, with 15 bases left between them. The length of the CDR3 is 15 residues. Per germline, CDR1 MRHNA and CDR2 SNTAGT. Under the authors' procedure: Nucleated cell number was recorded as an estimate derived from reference gene primer amplification. Data came from immunoSEQ multiplex PCR; TCRdb stores just in-frame clones and leaves some out. V, J and clone size were drawn from that table, and D and trimming were deduced from the DNA. The sample contains under 200,000 clones, around three quarters of which appear only once. The source material was peripheral blood. The sequence came from a man aged 55 to 69 with active or convalescent COVID-19. The J gene is TRBJ2-1, the V gene TRBV6-4; D might be TRBD2 (5 bases). In nucleotides, the CDR3 is TGTGCCAGCAGTAAGGGAGCGGACCAATACAATGAGCAGTTCTTC. Protein product: CASSKGADQYNEQFF.